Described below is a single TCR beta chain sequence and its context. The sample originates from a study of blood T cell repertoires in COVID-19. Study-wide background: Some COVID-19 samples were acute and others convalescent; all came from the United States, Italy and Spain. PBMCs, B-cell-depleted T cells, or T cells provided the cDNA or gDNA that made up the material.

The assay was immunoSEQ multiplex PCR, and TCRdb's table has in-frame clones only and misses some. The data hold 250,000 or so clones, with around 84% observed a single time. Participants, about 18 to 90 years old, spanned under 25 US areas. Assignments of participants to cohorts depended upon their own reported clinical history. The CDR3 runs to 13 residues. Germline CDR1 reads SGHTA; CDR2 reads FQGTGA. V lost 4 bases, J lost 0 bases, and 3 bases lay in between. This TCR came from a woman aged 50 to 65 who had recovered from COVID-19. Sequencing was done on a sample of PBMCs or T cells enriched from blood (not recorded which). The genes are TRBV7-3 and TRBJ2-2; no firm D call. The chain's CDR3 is CASSSTNTGELFF. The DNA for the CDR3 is TGTGCCAGCAGCTCTACGAACACCGGGGAGCTGTTTTTT. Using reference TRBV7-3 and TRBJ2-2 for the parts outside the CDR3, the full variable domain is GAGVSQTPSNKVTEKGKYVELRCDPISGHTALYWYRQSLGQGPEFLIYFQGTGAADDSGLPNDRFFAVRPEGSVSTLKIQRTERGDSAVYLCASSSTNTGELFFGEGSRLTVL.